This T cell receptor (beta chain) was found in a study of T cell responses to AZD1222 COVID-19 vaccine (dated by TCRdb to about 2021). About the investigation overall: AZD1222 recipients with second doses at about 4 weeks or about 12 weeks were pooled, because spike-specific TCR depth and breadth did not differ between schedules. A total of 230 to 250 trial participants underwent TCR sequencing, of whom about 210 had received two doses of AZD1222 and approximately 26 had received two doses of the MenACWY control vaccine. Trial participants were enrolled by age into 18-55, 56-69 and 70-plus year subgroups, with 148, 28 and 57 TCR-sequenced participants respectively. Points the paper makes about the study in general: Spike-specific TCR breadth and depth rose significantly after two AZD1222 doses compared with day 0 and with MenACWY recipients. In the small 56-69-year group, the increase in depth fell short of significance, most likely because of low power. Most participants were white British and females outnumbered males, and the authors suggested that clonal diversity may have been underestimated. Reportedly, almost half of the unique spike-specific TCRs recognized epitopes lying outside the regions that are mutated in the B.1.351 and B.1.1.7 variants. Conclusions about previously exposed vaccinees were limited because only six or seven AZD1222 recipients were SARS-CoV-2 seropositive at baseline. The whole spike protein was spanned by vaccine-associated CD4 TCRs, and dominant responses were seen in regions 160-218 and 743-854. Because no samples from the day 14 peak response were available, repertoires could be characterized only after the peak T cell response.

The sample's time point label is to be understood as: baseline before first vaccination. Samples from vaccinated people were obtained from the UK trials COV001 and COV002, which included a single-blind randomized controlled phase 2/3 trial of AZD1222 (ChAdOx1 nCoV-19) in healthy adults. For TCRbeta chain sequencing, PBMC samples from trial participants were taken at day 0 and at day 28 after the second dose. Remarks on this clone: Which antigen it targets is not known. No qualities accompany the bases; no much larger clone lies one base away.

Trimming costs V 0 bases and J 3 bases, and their ends lie 7 bases apart. The CDR3 sequence holds 13 residues, the cysteine and phenylalanine included. Of all the DNA, just the CDR3 is kept, 39 bases in frame from base 1. CDR1 SGHDT and CDR2 YYEEEE are derived from the germline V gene. The CDR3 regions of human TCRbeta chains were analyzed by immunosequencing. Per the authors' processing: TCRs in the repertoires were matched against a reference library of SARS-CoV-2-specific TCRs that had been generated with the MIRA antigen-specificity platform. Breadth meant the fraction of unique TCRs that were SARS-CoV-2-associated, whereas depth meant the fraction of total T cells that were SARS-CoV-2-associated. Using the MIRA data, each spike-specific TCR was assigned both to the spike region to which the TCR was reactive and to a CD4 or CD8 class. Log10-transformed breadth and depth values were compared by one-way ANOVA with Sidak's multiple comparisons tests. TCRdb mirrors the immuneACCESS table, restricted to in-frame sequences. Some clones are absent from its copies; in checked studies, under half trace to an unresolved V gene, and the reason for the others is unknown. The DNA was the basis for D and trimming; V, J and clone size are from that table. Here the sample has 90,000 to 100,000 clones; about 89% occur a single time. The top ten constitute 3.5% to 4% of the sample.

The sample in question was peripheral blood, obtained on day 0 of AZD1222 vaccination. The clonotype comes from an adult in good health. The rearrangement combines TRBV5-6 with TRBJ2-7; the D gene remains uncertain. The nucleotide sequence is given as TGTGCCAGCAGCTTGGGCAATAGCTACGAGCAGTACTTC. Translated, it gives CASSLGNSYEQYF.